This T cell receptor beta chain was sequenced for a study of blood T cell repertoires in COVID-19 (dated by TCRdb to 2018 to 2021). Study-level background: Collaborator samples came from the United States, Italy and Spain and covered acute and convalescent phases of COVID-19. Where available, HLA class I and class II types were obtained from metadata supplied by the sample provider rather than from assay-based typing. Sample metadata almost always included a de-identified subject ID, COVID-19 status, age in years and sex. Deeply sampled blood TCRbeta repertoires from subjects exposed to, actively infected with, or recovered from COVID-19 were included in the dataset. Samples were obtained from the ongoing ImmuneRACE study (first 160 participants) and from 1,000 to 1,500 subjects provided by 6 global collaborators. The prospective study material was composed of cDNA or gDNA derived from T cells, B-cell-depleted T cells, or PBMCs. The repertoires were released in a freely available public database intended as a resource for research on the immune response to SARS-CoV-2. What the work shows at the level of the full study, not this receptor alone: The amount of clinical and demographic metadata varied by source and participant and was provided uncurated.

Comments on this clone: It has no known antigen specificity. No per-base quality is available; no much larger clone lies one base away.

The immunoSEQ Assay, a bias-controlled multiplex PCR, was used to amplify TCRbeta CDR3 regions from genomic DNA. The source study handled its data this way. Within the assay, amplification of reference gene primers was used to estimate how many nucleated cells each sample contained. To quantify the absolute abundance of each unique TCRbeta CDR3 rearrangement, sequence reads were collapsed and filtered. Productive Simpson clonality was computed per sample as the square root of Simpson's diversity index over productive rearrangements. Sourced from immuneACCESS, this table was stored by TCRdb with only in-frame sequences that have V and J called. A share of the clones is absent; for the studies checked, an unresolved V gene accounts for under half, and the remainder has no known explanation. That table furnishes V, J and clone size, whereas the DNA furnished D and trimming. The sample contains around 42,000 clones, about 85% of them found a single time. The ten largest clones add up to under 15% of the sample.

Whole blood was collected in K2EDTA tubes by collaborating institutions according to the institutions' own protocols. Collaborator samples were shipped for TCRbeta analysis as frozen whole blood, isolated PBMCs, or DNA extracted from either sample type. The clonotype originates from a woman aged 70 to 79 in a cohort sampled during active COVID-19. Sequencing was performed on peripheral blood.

This receptor has the CDR3 CASSPGQGPSYEQYF. The nucleotides are TGCGCCAGCAGCCCGGGACAGGGGCCCTCTTACGAGCAGTACTTC. This sequence uses TRBV5-1 and TRBJ2-7; TRBD1 agrees with 10 junctional bases. V is cut back by 4 bases and J by 4 bases, with 8 bases in the junction unmatched. Via the germline V gene, CDR1 is SGHRS and CDR2 YFSETQ. The CDR3, cysteine through phenylalanine, is 15 amino acids long. Of the read, only the CDR3 DNA is kept; its 45 bases are in frame from base 1.